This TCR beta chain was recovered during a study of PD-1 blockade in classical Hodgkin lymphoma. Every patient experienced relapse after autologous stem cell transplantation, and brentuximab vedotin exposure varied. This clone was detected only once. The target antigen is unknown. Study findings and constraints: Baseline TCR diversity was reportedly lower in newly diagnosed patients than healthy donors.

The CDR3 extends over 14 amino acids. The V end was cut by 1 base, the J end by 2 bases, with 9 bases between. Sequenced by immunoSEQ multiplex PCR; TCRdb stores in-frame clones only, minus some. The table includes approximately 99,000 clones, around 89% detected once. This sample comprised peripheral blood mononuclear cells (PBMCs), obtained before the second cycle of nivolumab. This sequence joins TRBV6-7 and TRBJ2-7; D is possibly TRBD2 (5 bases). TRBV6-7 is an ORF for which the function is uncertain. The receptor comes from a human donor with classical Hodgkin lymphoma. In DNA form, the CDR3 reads TGTGCCAGCAGTTACTTCGGGGAAACCTACGAGCAGTACTTC. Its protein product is CASSYFGETYEQYF.